One T cell receptor beta chain is described in this entry. TCRdb redid the calling of the RT-PCR reads with MiXCR, one entry per CDR3 protein. The data hold 860,000 or so distinct CDR3 sequences, with approximately 21% observed a single time. The germline CDR1 and CDR2 sequences are DFQATT and SNEGSKA (reference sequence). CDR3 size: 16 residues. V shed 0 bases and J shed 3 bases, with 18 bases lying between them. These data originate in a study of response to subunit inactivated influenza vaccine. The chain recombines TRBV20-1 with TRBJ2-7; D is perhaps TRBD1 or TRBD2 (6 bases each). Here the sequenced sample was PBMCs from blood, taken around 5 days after vaccination. The TCR originated in a man in his forties or fifties who received an inactivated influenza vaccine. CDR3 nucleotides: TGCAGTGCTAGAGATAATTTCGGGGGCGCGGACTACGAGCAGTACTTC. It specifies CSARDNFGGADYEQYF.